One sample yielded the 30 T cell receptor beta chains listed below, sequenced in a study of T cells after yellow fever vaccination. MiXCR, applied by TCRdb to the 5' RACE reads, yields one record per CDR3 protein. This table has 150,000 or so distinct CDR3 sequences, about a tenth appearing once. The sequencing used CD8+ T cells sorted from PBMCs, collected 45 days after the yellow fever booster vaccination. Receptor source: a man between 18 and 35 years old who received the YFV17D yellow fever vaccine.

Comments on this clonotype: At one boundary the junction diverges from the germline segment, which might be a read error. The rearrangement joins TRBV9 to TRBJ2-1; D gene ambiguous. The length of the CDR3 is 14 residues. The germline V gene has CDR1 SGDLS and CDR2 YYNGEE. CDR3 amino acids: CASSGRSGYNEQSF. The CDR3 DNA sequence: TGTGCCAGCAGCGGGAGAAGTGGCTACAATGAGCAGTCCTTC.

The chain couples TRBV19 to TRBJ2-2, with D maybe TRBD2 (7 bases). The germline CDR1 and CDR2 sequences are LNHDA and SQIVND (reference sequence). V lost 9 bases and J 5 bases, leaving 16 bases between the germline ends. The CDR3 has 14 residues. The CDR3 DNA is TGTGCCAGCAGGGGCGGGGGTTTAACCGGGGAGCTGTTTTTT. This encodes CASRGGGLTGELFF.

The genes are TRBV3-1 and TRBJ1-1, with D tentatively TRBD1 (5 bases). Per germline, CDR1 LGHDT and CDR2 YNNKEL (reference sequence). V shed 1 base and J shed 4 bases, with 10 bases lying between them. There are 14 residues in the CDR3. CDR3: CASSQGWGTTEAFF. CDR3 DNA: TGTGCCAGCAGCCAAGGATGGGGGACCACTGAAGCTTTCTTT. The full variable domain, rest sourced from reference TRBV3-1 and TRBJ1-1, is DTAVSQTPKYLVTQMGNDKSIKCEQNLGHDTMYWYKQDSKKFLKIMFSYNNKELIINETVPNRFSPKSPDKAHLNLHINSLELGDSAVYFCASSQGWGTTEAFFGQGTRLTVV.

This clonotype was seen only a few times. This chain connects TRBV29-1 to TRBJ2-6; no definite D call. Germline V CDR1 and CDR2: SQVTM, ANQGSEA. V lost 8 bases and J lost 1, with 6 bases in between. The CDR3 totals 12 residues. As DNA, the CDR3 is TGCAGCTCAATATCTGGGGCCAACGTCCTGACTTTC. Residues: CSSISGANVLTF. The complete variable domain, with remaining parts taken from reference TRBV29-1 and TRBJ2-6, reads SAVISQKPSRDICQRGTSLTIQCQVDSQVTMMFWYRQQPGQSLTLIATANQGSEATYESGFVIDKFPISRPNLTFSTLTVSNMSPEDSSIYLCSSISGANVLTFGAGSRLTVL.

This clonotype was observed a few times. CDR3 DNA: TGCAGCGTCCCGCCAGGGATGGCTGAAGCTTTCTTT. It is translated as CSVPPGMAEAFF. This chain connects TRBV29-1 to TRBJ1-1, with D possibly matching TRBD1 (5 bases). The CDR3 contains 12 residues. Trimming removed 6 bases at V and 6 bases at J, with 14 bases between. Germline V gene sequence: CDR1 SQVTM, CDR2 ANQGSEA.

The CDR3 sequence: CASSLMSGGLRQETQYF. CDR3 bases: TGCGCCAGCAGCTTAATGAGCGGGGGGCTTCGGCAAGAGACCCAGTACTTC. The chain carries TRBV5-1 and TRBJ2-5; 9 nucleotides align to TRBD2. V trimming: 2 bases; J trimming: 2 bases; junction bases outside the gene matches: 10. Germline CDR1 reads SGHRS; CDR2 reads YFSETQ. CDR3 length equals 17 residues.

The chain is built from TRBV7-6 and TRBJ2-1, with D possibly TRBD2 on 5 matching bases. Germline CDR1 reads SGHVS; CDR2 reads FNYEAQ. The germline V and J ends were trimmed by 1 base and 8 bases, with 12 bases remaining between them. This CDR3 comprises 14 residues. The CDR3 region has the DNA TGTGCCAGCAGCTTAGAAGCGGAAGCGGATGAGCAGTTCTTC. Translation gives CASSLEAEADEQFF.

This clonotype was recorded at least ten times. The gene calls are TRBV12-3 or TRBV12-4 and TRBJ2-3, with D perhaps matching TRBD2 (6 bases). The CDR3 has 16 amino acids. The ends were cut back, 3 bases at V and 5 bases at J, with 18 bases in the middle. CDR3 loop: CASSFVEGFEEDTQYF. CDR3 DNA sequence: TGTGCCAGCAGTTTTGTGGAGGGGTTCGAAGAAGATACGCAGTATTTT.

This chain joins TRBV29-1 and TRBJ1-2, with TRBD1 matching over 7 bases. After removal of 5 bases from V and 8 bases from J, the junction contained 8 bases not matched to a gene. The CDR3 loop spans 12 amino acids. Germline V CDR1 and CDR2: SQVTM, ANQGSEA. Here the CDR3 reads CSVPTGVGGYTF. DNA of the CDR3: TGCAGCGTTCCAACAGGGGTAGGAGGCTACACCTTC.

This clonotype was detected a few times. The chain uses TRBV5-5 and TRBJ2-1; the D is unclear. In germline, CDR1 is SGHKS, CDR2 YYEKEE (reference sequence). Trimming took 2 bases from V and 3 from J, leaving 9 bases between them. The length of the CDR3 is 14 residues. The CDR3: CASSFNSNYNEQFF. In nucleotides, the CDR3 is TGTGCCAGCAGCTTTAACAGTAACTACAATGAGCAGTTCTTC. The full variable domain, completed using reference TRBV5-5 and TRBJ2-1, is DAGVTQSPTHLIKTRGQQVTLRCSPISGHKSVSWYQQVLGQGPQFIFQYYEKEERGRGNFPDRFSARQFPNYSSELNVNALLLGDSALYLCASSFNSNYNEQFFGPGTRLTVL.

The chain has TRBV4-1 and TRBJ2-7, with D tentatively TRBD2 (5 bases). V lost 0 bases, J lost 0 bases, and 9 bases lay in between. From germline, CDR1 is MGHRA and CDR2 YSYEKL. The CDR3 has 15 residues. The CDR3 sequence is CASSQERVVSYEQYF. Written as DNA, the CDR3 is TGCGCCAGCAGCCAAGAGCGGGTAGTCTCCTACGAGCAGTACTTC.

The V gene is TRBV27, the J gene TRBJ2-7; D unclear. Germline V gene sequence: CDR1 MNHEY, CDR2 SMNVEV (reference sequence). Trimming removed 3 bases at V and 3 bases at J, with 12 bases between. The CDR3 extends over 14 amino acids. The CDR3 here is CASSFTGPNYEQYF. In DNA form, the CDR3 reads TGTGCCAGCAGTTTCACCGGGCCGAACTACGAGCAGTACTTC.

This clonotype was seen at least ten times. CDR3 bases: TGTGCCAGCAGCCAAGGCCTGCGGGGACTCACAGATACGCAGTATTTT. Translation: CASSQGLRGLTDTQYF. The chain has TRBV3-1 and TRBJ2-3, with D perhaps matching TRBD2 (6 bases). The CDR3 extends over 16 amino acids. CDR1 and CDR2 (germline): LGHDT, YNNKEL (reference sequence). Trimming took 1 base from V and 2 from J, leaving 13 bases between them.

This clonotype came up a few times. The V and J genes are TRBV5-1 and TRBJ1-3; TRBD1 agrees at 7 bases. CDR1 is SGHRS and CDR2 is YFSETQ in the germline V gene. Trimming took 3 bases from V and 0 from J; bases not matched to a gene: 6. The CDR3 spans 16 residues. This CDR3 reads CASSSGTENSGNTIYF. The CDR3 DNA is TGCGCCAGCAGCTCCGGGACAGAGAACTCTGGAAACACCATATATTTT. The full variable domain, its missing parts supplied by reference TRBV5-1 and TRBJ1-3, is KAGVTQTPRYLIKTRGQQVTLSCSPISGHRSVSWYQQTPGQGLQFLFEYFSETQRNKGNFPGRFSGRQFSNSRSEMNVSTLELGDSALYLCASSSGTENSGNTIYFGEGSWLTVV.

This clonotype has more than one count but fewer than ten. V gene TRBV9 combines with J gene TRBJ2-5; 8 bases align to TRBD2. V trimming: 4 bases; J trimming: 6 bases; junction bases outside the gene matches: 8. The germline V gene has CDR1 SGDLS and CDR2 YYNGEE. The CDR3 consists of 14 residues. CDR3 amino acids: CASSTRGGGKTQYF. The DNA for the CDR3 is TGTGCCAGCAGCACCCGGGGGGGCGGGAAGACCCAGTACTTC.

V usage is TRBV15 and J usage is TRBJ1-4; the D gene is possibly TRBD1 (5 bases). The germline V gene encodes CDR1 LNHNV and CDR2 YYDKDF (reference sequence). Trimming took 3 bases from V and 0 from J, leaving 11 bases between them. The CDR3 runs to 16 residues. CDR3 residues: CATSSGDGATNEKLFF. CDR3 nucleotides: TGTGCCACCAGCAGTGGGGACGGTGCAACTAATGAAAAACTGTTTTTT.

The chain combines TRBV12-3 or TRBV12-4 with TRBJ2-3, with D perhaps TRBD1 (6 bases). The CDR3 loop spans 14 amino acids. Trimming stripped 6 bases from V and 3 bases from J, with 13 bases between. In DNA form, the CDR3 reads TGTGCCAGCAGCCACTACACAGGGACAGATACGCAGTATTTT. It codes for CASSHYTGTDTQYF.

This clonotype was observed many times. V and J are TRBV2 and TRBJ2-2; D is ambiguous. Trimming took 8 bases from V and 7 from J, leaving 5 bases between them. Germline V gene data show CDR1 as SNHLY and CDR2 as FYNNEI. This CDR3 has 10 amino acids. DNA of the CDR3: TGTGCCAGCGGGATCGGGGAGCTGTTTTTT. Residues: CASGIGELFF.

V gene TRBV5-1 combines with J gene TRBJ1-1; 7 bases match TRBD1. The CDR3 has 14 residues. V dropped 4 bases and J dropped 6; count of bases not matched to a gene: 9. Germline V CDR1 and CDR2: SGHRS, YFSETQ. CDR3 residues: CASSTDRVDAEAFF. The CDR3 DNA reads TGCGCCAGCAGCACAGACAGGGTGGACGCTGAAGCTTTCTTT.

This clonotype was seen many times. This chain joins TRBV7-3 and TRBJ2-7; 9 positions match TRBD2. The CDR3 covers 15 residues. J was trimmed by 3 bases and V by 4 bases; bases with no gene match: 7. Germline CDR1 is SGHTA and CDR2 is FQGTGA. This CDR3 reads CASSSEAGGNYEQYF. In DNA form, the CDR3 reads TGTGCCAGCAGCTCAGAGGCGGGGGGGAACTACGAGCAGTACTTC.

This clonotype was counted only a few times. The chain combines TRBV6-5 with TRBJ1-1; the D gene is possibly TRBD1 (6 bases). The germline CDR1 and CDR2 sequences are MNHEY and SVGAGI. The CDR3 has 14 residues. Trimming left V 5 bases short and J 4 bases short, with 14 bases between. DNA for the CDR3: TGTGCCAGCAGTGGAGACAGGTTTCGCACTGAAGCTTTCTTT. Its protein product is CASSGDRFRTEAFF.

The sample holds many counts of this clonotype. The V call is TRBV20-1, the J call TRBJ2-7; D is uncertain. This CDR3 comprises 12 residues. Trimming pared 1 base from V and 2 bases from J, leaving 6 bases between. Germline assignment: CDR1 DFQATT and CDR2 SNEGSKA (reference sequence). CDR3 loop: CSARGTPYEQYF. The CDR3 DNA is TGCAGTGCTAGAGGGACCCCCTACGAGCAGTACTTC.

The chain combines TRBV2 with TRBJ2-3, with TRBD2 matching over 7 bases. The CDR3 has 15 residues. Unmatched junction bases numbered 7, after V lost 6 bases and J lost 1 base. CDR1 and CDR2 from the germline V gene are SNHLY and FYNNEI. This CDR3 is CASSQASGRTDTQYF. CDR3 bases: TGTGCCAGCAGCCAGGCTAGCGGACGCACAGATACGCAGTATTTT. Complete variable domain (other parts from reference TRBV2 and TRBJ2-3): EPEVTQTPSHQVTQMGQEVILRCVPISNHLYFYWYRQILGQKVEFLVSFYNNEISEKSEIFDDQFSVERPDGSNFTLKIRSTKLEDSAMYFCASSQASGRTDTQYFGPGTRLTVL.

V usage is TRBV11-2 and J usage is TRBJ1-1; maybe TRBD1 (5 bases). Deletions cut 3 bases from V and 0 bases from J, with 14 bases between. Germline-derived CDR1 and CDR2 are SGHAT and FQNNGV. The CDR3 is 16 amino acids. The chain's CDR3 is CASSLEQTVMNTEAFF. DNA of the CDR3: TGTGCCAGCAGCTTGGAACAGACAGTAATGAACACTGAAGCTTTCTTT.

In this sample, this clonotype turned up many times. The gene calls are TRBV4-3 and TRBJ2-5; D is unresolved. CDR1 and CDR2 (germline): LGHNA, YSLEER. The length of the CDR3 is 13 residues. Trimming pared 0 bases from V and 5 bases from J, leaving 7 bases between. The CDR3 region is CASSQEAMETQYF. The DNA of the CDR3 is TGCGCCAGCAGCCAAGAAGCCATGGAGACCCAGTACTTC.

This clonotype was recorded only once. The chain employs TRBV2 and TRBJ2-5, with 8 bases matching TRBD2. In germline, CDR1 is SNHLY, CDR2 FYNNEI. The CDR3 is 15 residues long. The V segment lost 3 bases and the J segment 2 bases; nucleotides outside the gene matches: 5. The CDR3 nucleotides read TGTGCCAGCAGTGATACGGCGGGGGGACAAGAGACCCAGTACTTC. Protein sequence: CASSDTAGGQETQYF.

This clonotype turned up a few times. The chain employs TRBV19 and TRBJ1-2; the D gene is possibly TRBD1 (6 bases). V lost 6 bases, J lost 5 bases, and 13 bases lay in between. Per germline, CDR1 LNHDA and CDR2 SQIVND (reference sequence). CDR3 length: 13 residues. The DNA for the CDR3 is TGTGCCAGTAGAGACAGGTCGAGATATGGCTACACCTTC. This encodes CASRDRSRYGYTF.

This clonotype was observed a handful of times. This rearrangement joins TRBV4-3 to TRBJ1-1; no firm D call. The CDR3 extends over 11 amino acids. Per the germline V gene, CDR1 is LGHNA and CDR2 is YSLEER. Trimming stripped 1 base from V and 6 bases from J, with 3 bases between. The CDR3 is CASSQGPEAFF. The CDR3 bases are TGCGCCAGCAGCCAAGGCCCTGAAGCTTTCTTT.

This clonotype was seen only a few times. The V gene is TRBV12-3 or TRBV12-4, the J gene TRBJ2-3; D may be TRBD1 or TRBD2 (6 bases each). This CDR3 has 15 amino acids. Trimming took 10 bases from V and 1 from J, leaving 18 bases between them. The CDR3 protein is CATTYSGGGTDTQYF. The CDR3 region has the DNA TGTGCCACCACCTATTCCGGGGGCGGCACAGATACGCAGTATTTT.

This clonotype showed up many times. One end of the junction does not line up with germline, which may come from a read error. V gene TRBV7-7 combines with J gene TRBJ2-3; the match to TRBD2 covers 8 bases. The CDR3 consists of 15 residues. The germline gives CDR1 SSHAT, CDR2 FNYEAQ (reference sequence). CDR3 residues: CASSYAAGGTDTQYF. The CDR3 coding sequence is TGTGCTAGCAGCTACGCAGCGGGGGGCACAGATACGCAGTATTTT.